The 27 T cell receptor beta chains below all came from one sample that was sequenced in a study of CD8 T cells in Susac syndrome. Reverse transcription of 0.5 to 1 ug RNA used random hexamers. TCRdb re-called the immunoSEQ multiplex PCR reads with MiXCR, one entry per CDR3 protein. The table has roughly 28,000 distinct CDR3 sequences, around 94% seen once. Sequencing input: CD8+ T cells from PBMCs. The source of these receptors is a human donor in good health.

The chain employs TRBV4-1 and TRBJ1-1; a weak D match, TRBD1 (6 bases). The V end lost 4 bases, the J end lost 0 bases, and 15 bases lay between the germline ends. The CDR3 sequence is 16 residues long. Germline lookup yields CDR1 MGHRA and CDR2 YSYEKL. CDR3 amino acids: CASSLSQGRMNTEAFF. The CDR3 DNA sequence: TGCGCCAGCAGCCTGAGCCAGGGGCGGATGAACACTGAAGCTTTCTTT.

CDR3 in amino acids: CASSWGLAGGPRNEQFF. The CDR3 region has the DNA TGTGCCAGCAGTTGGGGACTAGCGGGGGGGCCCAGGAATGAGCAGTTCTTC. V usage is TRBV6-2 or TRBV6-3 and J usage is TRBJ2-1; 16 bases align to TRBD2. Germline CDR1 is MNHEY and CDR2 is SVGEGT. V shed 4 bases and J 7 bases; nucleotides not matched to a gene: 7. This CDR3 has 17 amino acids.

This chain joins TRBV6-5 and TRBJ1-3; weak D call: TRBD1 (5 bases). The CDR3 length is 14 residues. Per germline, CDR1 MNHEY and CDR2 SVGAGI. V was clipped by 4 bases and J by 3 bases, with 10 bases between them. In DNA form, the CDR3 reads TGTGCCAGCAGTTTAAGGGACTTTGGAAACACCATATATTTT. Translating it yields CASSLRDFGNTIYF.

This clonotype was seen only once. V usage is TRBV10-3 and J usage is TRBJ2-1, with 10 bases identical to TRBD2. V gave up 0 bases and J gave up 7 bases; unmatched junction bases: 9. Germline V lookup: CDR1 ENHRY, CDR2 SYGVKD. CDR3 length equals 17 residues. As DNA, the CDR3 is TGTGCCATCAGTGAGTCGAATCCAGCGGGGGGGGGTAATGAGCAGTTCTTC. Encoded protein: CAISESNPAGGGNEQFF.

The genes are TRBV20-1 and TRBJ1-5, with D tentatively TRBD1 (5 bases). Looked up from germline, CDR1 is DFQATT and CDR2 is SNEGSKA (reference sequence). The CDR3 runs 12 residues. V gave up 3 bases and J gave up 7 bases, with 10 bases separating them. CDR3: CSASLGGQPQHF. The CDR3 nucleotides read TGCAGTGCTAGTCTGGGGGGGCAGCCCCAGCATTTT.

The chain joins TRBV2 to TRBJ1-2; 10 positions agree with TRBD1. CDR1 and CDR2 (germline): SNHLY, FYNNEI. This CDR3 has 14 amino acids. The junction had 6 bases not matched to a gene; V was cut back by 7 bases and J by 4 bases. CDR3 region: CASTGTGDPYGYTF. The DNA for the CDR3 is TGTGCCAGCACCGGGACAGGGGATCCCTATGGCTACACCTTC.

The J gene is TRBJ1-2, the V gene TRBV12-3 or TRBV12-4, with 10 nucleotides matching TRBD1. The CDR3 sequence is 15 residues long. V lost 5 bases, J lost 2 bases, and 5 bases stayed unmatched. The chain's CDR3 is CASSQPGQGNYGYTF. CDR3 bases: TGTGCCAGCAGTCAGCCGGGACAGGGGAACTATGGCTACACCTTC.

The V and J genes are TRBV5-6 and TRBJ2-1; unclear D gene. Trimming took off 4 bases at V and 10 bases at J, with 24 bases between the two ends. The CDR3 sequence is 16 residues long. Germline-derived CDR1 and CDR2 are SGHDT and YYEEEE. CDR3 sequence reads: CASSHGPPTRIEEQFF. DNA of the CDR3: TGTGCCAGCAGCCACGGACCCCCGACGAGGATTGAGGAGCAGTTCTTC.

The gene calls are TRBV18 and TRBJ2-5, with D possibly being TRBD1 or TRBD2 (5 bases each). The CDR3 has 18 amino acids. V was cut by 2 bases and J by 2 bases, with 21 bases left in between. CDR1 is KGHSH and CDR2 is LQKENI in the germline V gene. CDR3 in DNA: TGTGCCAGCTCACCAGACGGGGCCCTCGGAAGGCCTCAAGAGACCCAGTACTTC. Translation: CASSPDGALGRPQETQYF.

This clonotype was seen only once. This chain connects TRBV29-1 to TRBJ1-3; the match to TRBD1 covers 7 bases. CDR1 is SQVTM, CDR2 ANQGSEA, per germline. J gave up 6 bases and V 5 bases, and 10 bases lay outside the gene matches. The CDR3 has 14 residues. In DNA form, the CDR3 reads TGCAGCGTTCCGGGACAGTCTCATGAAAACACCATATATTTT. Its translation: CSVPGQSHENTIYF.

The chain uses TRBV18 and TRBJ2-2, with TRBD1 matching 7 bases. J was trimmed by 3 bases and V by 6 bases; bases with no gene match: 7. CDR1 is KGHSH, CDR2 LQKENI, per germline. CDR3 length: 15 residues. The CDR3 coding sequence is TGTGCCAGCTCCGAAAACACAGGGGACACCGGGGAGCTGTTTTTT. Translation: CASSENTGDTGELFF.

The chain employs TRBV25-1 and TRBJ2-7; TRBD1 aligns across 10 bases. V lost 1 base and J lost 0; bases outside the gene matches: 6. Per the germline V gene, CDR1 is MGHDK and CDR2 is SYGVNS. The CDR3 loop spans 17 amino acids. The CDR3, as DNA: TGTGCCAGCAGTGAATTTGGGACAGGGGCGGGCTCCTACGAGCAGTACTTC. It codes for CASSEFGTGAGSYEQYF.

The V gene is TRBV12-3 or TRBV12-4, the J gene TRBJ2-1; D ambiguous. The germline V and J ends were trimmed by 3 bases and 3 bases, with 3 bases remaining between them. The CDR3 is 12 residues long. The CDR3 protein is CASSFNYNEQFF. The CDR3 DNA follows: TGTGCCAGCAGTTTCAACTACAATGAGCAGTTCTTC.

This rearrangement joins TRBV14 to TRBJ2-3, with D possibly matching TRBD2 (5 bases). This CDR3 has 15 amino acids. The V end was cut by 0 bases, the J end by 5 bases, with 12 bases between. Germline CDR1 is SGHDN and CDR2 is FVKESK. The CDR3 sequence is CASSQDRGRQDTQYF. CDR3 in DNA: TGTGCCAGCAGCCAAGATCGGGGAAGGCAAGATACGCAGTATTTT.

This chain joins TRBV7-2 and TRBJ1-2; D gene uncertain. Per the germline V gene, CDR1 is SGHTA and CDR2 is FQGNSA. The V and J ends lost 7 bases and 2 bases respectively, with 11 bases between them. This CDR3 comprises 13 residues. The CDR3 here is CASTTALNYGYTF. In DNA form, the CDR3 reads TGTGCCAGCACCACGGCTCTAAACTATGGCTACACCTTC. The whole variable domain, filled in from reference TRBV7-2 and TRBJ1-2, reads GAGVSQSPSNKVTEKGKDVELRCDPISGHTALYWYRQSLGQGLEFLIYFQGNSAPDKSGLPSDRFSAERTGGSVSTLTIQRTQQEDSAVYLCASTTALNYGYTFGSGTRLTVV.

The count of this clonotype is one. CDR3 nucleotide sequence: TGCGCCAGCAGCCAACTAGCGAACCAAGAGACCCAGTACTTC. It is translated as CASSQLANQETQYF. The chain joins TRBV5-1 to TRBJ2-5, with 7 bases aligning to TRBD2. This CDR3 comprises 14 residues. Germline lookup yields CDR1 SGHRS and CDR2 YFSETQ. V lost 4 bases to trimming and J lost 0 bases; unmatched junction nucleotides: 3.

The J gene is TRBJ1-5, the V gene TRBV25-1; TRBD1 is a possible D gene (5 bases). V lost 6 bases and J 6 bases, leaving 18 bases between the germline ends. CDR3 size: 15 residues. The germline V gene has CDR1 MGHDK and CDR2 SYGVNS. CDR3 protein: CASRDPRGLGQPQHF. The CDR3 region has the DNA TGTGCCAGCAGGGACCCCCGGGGGTTAGGTCAGCCCCAGCATTTT.

The chain joins TRBV20-1 to TRBJ2-7; maybe TRBD1 (6 bases). V lost 1 base and J lost 3, with 13 bases in between. CDR3 length equals 14 residues. Germline V CDR1 and CDR2: DFQATT, SNEGSKA (reference sequence). CDR3 residues: CSARGTALNYEQYF. The CDR3 coding sequence is TGCAGTGCTAGAGGGACAGCCCTAAACTACGAGCAGTACTTC.

V is TRBV6-2 or TRBV6-3 and J is TRBJ2-1; 9 bases align to TRBD2. J was trimmed by 5 bases and V by 6 bases; bases with no gene match: 14. Germline CDR1 is MNHEY and CDR2 is SVGEGT. The CDR3 has 17 residues. Written as DNA, the CDR3 is TGTGCCAGCAGCCGACTCTTAAGCGGGGGGATCGACAATGAGCAGTTCTTC. Encoded protein: CASSRLLSGGIDNEQFF.

This chain connects TRBV20-1 to TRBJ1-1, with D maybe TRBD1 (5 bases). CDR1 is DFQATT and CDR2 is SNEGSKA in the germline V gene (reference sequence). This CDR3 is built from 12 residues. The V end was cut by 3 bases, the J end by 5 bases, with 10 bases between. The chain's CDR3 is CSASTRETEAFF. CDR3 DNA sequence: TGCAGTGCTAGCACCAGGGAGACTGAAGCTTTCTTT.

This clonotype appeared once. V is TRBV6-1 and J is TRBJ2-5; TRBD1 matches 9 bases. CDR3 size: 17 residues. Losses at the gene ends were 7 bases for V and 2 bases for J; bases not matched to a gene: 14. Per germline, CDR1 MNHNS and CDR2 SASEGT. CDR3 loop: CASTVPGQGTSQETQYF. The CDR3 DNA reads TGTGCCAGCACCGTCCCGGGACAGGGAACATCTCAAGAGACCCAGTACTTC.

The chain couples TRBV27 to TRBJ2-1, with D possibly matching TRBD1 (5 bases). Trimming took off 2 bases at V and 6 bases at J, with 8 bases between the two ends. CDR1 and CDR2 (germline): MNHEY, SMNVEV (reference sequence). The CDR3 contains 13 residues. The CDR3 sequence is CASSLIGVNEQFF. DNA of the CDR3: TGTGCCAGCAGTTTAATAGGGGTCAATGAGCAGTTCTTC.

The gene calls are TRBV4-3 and TRBJ1-1; D remains unclear. V lost 1 base and J 1 base, leaving 7 bases between the germline ends. In germline, CDR1 is LGHNA, CDR2 YSLEER. The CDR3 spans 14 residues. The CDR3 here is CASSQGWANTEAFF. CDR3 DNA: TGCGCCAGCAGCCAAGGTTGGGCGAACACTGAAGCTTTCTTT.

The CDR3 here is CASSSWGGYGEQYF. In nucleotides, the CDR3 is TGTGCCAGCAGTTCCTGGGGGGGGTACGGCGAGCAGTACTTC. This chain links TRBV27 with TRBJ2-7; TRBD2 matches at 7 bases. V lost 4 bases, J lost 6 bases, and 9 bases stayed unmatched. CDR1 is MNHEY and CDR2 is SMNVEV in the germline V gene (reference sequence). This CDR3 has 14 residues.

The chain is built from TRBV4-3 and TRBJ2-7; TRBD2 matches at 7 bases. The CDR3 spans 14 residues. The germline CDR1 and CDR2 sequences are LGHNA and YSLEER. V was pared by 0 bases and J by 2 bases, with 1 base of the junction left unmatched. The CDR3 reads CASSQDGGAYEQYF. The DNA of the CDR3 is TGCGCCAGCAGCCAAGATGGGGGGGCCTACGAGCAGTACTTC.

This clonotype was counted once. This chain connects TRBV25-1 to TRBJ1-2, with a tentative D call TRBD1 (5 bases). Germline V gives CDR1 MGHDK, CDR2 SYGVNS. The length of the CDR3 is 12 residues. Trimming cost V 11 bases and J 4 bases, with 14 bases left between them. The CDR3 loop is CAVSGGIYGYTF. For the CDR3, the DNA is TGTGCCGTTTCGGGGGGAATCTATGGCTACACCTTC.

This clonotype was recorded only once. V and J are TRBV2 and TRBJ2-1, with 13 bases identical to TRBD2. CDR1 SNHLY and CDR2 FYNNEI come from the germline V gene. J gave up 8 bases and V 4 bases, and 14 bases lay outside the gene matches. The CDR3 is made up of 18 amino acids. CDR3 sequence reads: CASSALGLAGVFFDEQFF. The CDR3 DNA follows: TGTGCCAGCAGTGCACTCGGACTAGCGGGGGTCTTTTTCGATGAGCAGTTCTTC.